The T cell receptor beta chain under discussion was sequenced for a study of cytomegalovirus exposure and HLA in healthy donors. Use of 60 Vbeta and 13 Jbeta primers characterized the PCR. TCRdb's table, derived via immunoSEQ multiplex PCR, lists solely in-frame clones and lacks some. The sample yields 100,000 to 120,000 clones, 77% seen once. The source material was PBMCs. This TCR derives from a woman aged 40 to 50 in good health and CMV-seropositive.

The CDR3 DNA sequence: TGCGCCAGCAGCTTGGATCCCTTAGCGGGGGGGCAAGAGACCCAGTACTTC. This gives the protein CASSLDPLAGGQETQYF. V is TRBV5-1 and J is TRBJ2-5; 11 nucleotides match TRBD2. This CDR3 has 17 residues. The V and J ends lost 0 bases and 2 bases, in that order; junction bases with no gene match: 6. Germline CDR1 and CDR2: SGHRS and YFSETQ.